This is a list of T cell receptor beta chains from one sample in a study of shared clonotypes between healthy human individuals. TCRdb keeps only in-frame clones here, not all; method: immunoSEQ multiplex PCR. Among roughly 1 million clones, approximately 80% were seen once, and the ten largest hold 0.5% to 0.6%. Sequenced: memory CD4+ T cells from PBMCs. The receptors come from a man younger than 35 in good health. Some clones in this sample may be carry-over from other donors' samples. The CDR3 runs from the conserved cysteine through the conserved F or W. The order of the fields is V gene, CDR3 length, J gene, clone size, D gene, CDR3 DNA, CDR3 protein. A D gene is named only where the DNA matches it firmly. Only some rows state a clone size, as once, few, many or a class for expanded clones.

TRBV6-6,14,TRBJ2-1,NA,NA,TGTGCCAGCAGCCCCGACCGGACATACAATGAGCAGTTCTTC,CASSPDRTYNEQFF
TRBV9,15,TRBJ2-1,once,TRBD2,TGTGCCAGCAGCCTACGACTAGCGGGGTACAATGAGCAGTTCTTC,CASSLRLAGYNEQFF
TRBV20-1,10,TRBJ1-1,NA,NA,TGCAGTGCCTACTATACTGAAGCTTTCTTT,CSAYYTEAFF
TRBV28,13,TRBJ1-5,NA,NA,TGTGCCAGCAGTTTTGGGGGGGGTCAGCCCCAGCATTTT,CASSFGGGQPQHF
TRBV6-5,15,TRBJ1-5,once,NA,TGTGCCAGCAGGGGGTCCGGGTCGGGCAATCAGCCCCAGCATTTT,CASRGSGSGNQPQHF
TRBV15,12,TRBJ2-7,NA,NA,TGTGCCACCAGCAGGGATTATCTGGAGCAGTACTTC,CATSRDYLEQYF
TRBV7-9,12,TRBJ2-5,NA,NA,TGTGCCAGCAGCTTAGTCTCAGAGACCCAGTACTTC,CASSLVSETQYF
TRBV29-1,16,TRBJ2-5,NA,NA,TGCAGCATCCTCCCCTGGTCGGCAATTTACCAAGAGACCCAGTACTTC,CSILPWSAIYQETQYF
TRBV7-2,18,TRBJ2-3,NA,TRBD2,TGTGCCAGCAGCTTAGTTGGGCGGGAGGGCCAAAGCACAGATACGCAGTATTTT,CASSLVGREGQSTDTQYF
TRBV18,16,TRBJ2-2,NA,NA,TGTGCCAGCTCACCACCCTCGGGACTCAACACCGGGGAGCTGTTTTTT,CASSPPSGLNTGELFF
TRBV11-2,13,TRBJ2-5,once,NA,TGTGCCAGCAGCTTATTCAGGGGAGAGACCCAGTACTTC,CASSLFRGETQYF
TRBV7-9,15,TRBJ1-5,NA,NA,TGTGCCAGCAGCTTAGAGGGGGGGCTCAATCAGCCCCAGCATTTT,CASSLEGGLNQPQHF
TRBV5-1,15,TRBJ1-3,NA,NA,TGCGCCAGCAGCCCGACACAGGTGCCTGGAAACACCATATATTTT,CASSPTQVPGNTIYF
TRBV7-3,13,TRBJ2-7,NA,NA,TGTGCCAGCAGCAGGTGGGACTCCTACGAGCAGTACTTC,CASSRWDSYEQYF